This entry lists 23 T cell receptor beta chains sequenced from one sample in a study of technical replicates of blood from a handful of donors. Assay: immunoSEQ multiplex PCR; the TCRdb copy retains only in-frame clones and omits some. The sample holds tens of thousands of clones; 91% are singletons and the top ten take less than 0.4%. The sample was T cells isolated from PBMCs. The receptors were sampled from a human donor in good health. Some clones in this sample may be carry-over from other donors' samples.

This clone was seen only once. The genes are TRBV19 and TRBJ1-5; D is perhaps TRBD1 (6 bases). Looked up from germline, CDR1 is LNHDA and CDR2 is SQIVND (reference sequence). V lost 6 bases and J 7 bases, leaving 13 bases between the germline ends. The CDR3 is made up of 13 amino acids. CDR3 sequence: CASSPGTRQPQHF. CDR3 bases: TGTGCCAGTAGCCCAGGGACAAGGCAGCCCCAGCATTTT.

CDR3 in amino acids: CASSHFSGTAYNEQFF. DNA for the CDR3: TGTGCCAGCAGCCACTTTAGCGGTACCGCCTACAATGAGCAGTTCTTC. V usage is TRBV4-2 and J usage is TRBJ2-1; a possible D gene is TRBD2 (6 bases). The V gene lost 3 bases and the J gene lost 2 bases, with 14 bases spanning the gap. This CDR3 region has 16 residues. CDR1 and CDR2 from the germline V gene are LGHNA and YNFKEQ.

The CDR3 sequence is CASSRQGADYGYTF. CDR3 nucleotide sequence: TGCGCCAGCAGCCGACAGGGGGCGGACTATGGCTACACCTTC. The chain has TRBV5-1 and TRBJ1-2; 10 nucleotides line up with TRBD1. V lost 4 bases, J lost 3 bases, and 3 bases stayed unmatched. The CDR3 length is 14 residues. Per germline, CDR1 SGHRS and CDR2 YFSETQ.

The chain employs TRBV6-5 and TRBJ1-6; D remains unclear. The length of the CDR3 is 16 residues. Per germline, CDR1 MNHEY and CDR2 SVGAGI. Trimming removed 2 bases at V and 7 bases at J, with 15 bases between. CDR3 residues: CASSYGPGSLNSPLHF. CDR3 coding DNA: TGTGCCAGCAGTTACGGGCCAGGCTCATTGAATTCACCCCTCCACTTT.

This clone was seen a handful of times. Here the CDR3 reads CASQGAGQPQHF. The CDR3, as DNA: TGTGCCAGTCAGGGGGCGGGTCAGCCCCAGCATTTT. The J gene is TRBJ1-5, the V gene TRBV6-6, with 8 bases lining up with TRBD1. The CDR3 runs to 12 residues. Germline V CDR1 and CDR2: MNHNY, SVGAGI (reference sequence). Germline trimming cut 9 bases from V and 6 bases from J; bases unmatched to any gene: 4.

In nucleotides, the CDR3 is TGCAGTGCTAGGTCCAGTTACGAGCAGTACTTC. This sequence encodes CSARSSYEQYF. V and J are TRBV20-1 and TRBJ2-7; D gene ambiguous. V lost 3 bases to trimming and J lost 4 bases, with 7 bases between them. The CDR3 loop spans 11 amino acids. CDR1 is DFQATT and CDR2 is SNEGSKA in the germline V gene (reference sequence).

CDR3 DNA sequence: TGTGCCAGCAGCTCCTGGGAGGCGCTCACAGATACGCAGTATTTT. Protein: CASSSWEALTDTQYF. V usage is TRBV11-1 and J usage is TRBJ2-3, with D perhaps TRBD2 (6 bases). With 4 bases removed from V and 2 bases from J, the gap between germline ends came to 13 bases. The CDR3 totals 15 residues. Germline CDR1 and CDR2: SGHAT and FQDESV (reference sequence).

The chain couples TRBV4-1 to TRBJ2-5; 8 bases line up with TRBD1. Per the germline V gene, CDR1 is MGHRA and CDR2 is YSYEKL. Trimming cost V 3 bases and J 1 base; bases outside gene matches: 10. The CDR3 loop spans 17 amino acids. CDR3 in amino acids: CASSHVLRDRPQETQYF. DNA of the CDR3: TGCGCCAGCAGCCATGTATTACGGGACAGGCCCCAAGAGACCCAGTACTTC.

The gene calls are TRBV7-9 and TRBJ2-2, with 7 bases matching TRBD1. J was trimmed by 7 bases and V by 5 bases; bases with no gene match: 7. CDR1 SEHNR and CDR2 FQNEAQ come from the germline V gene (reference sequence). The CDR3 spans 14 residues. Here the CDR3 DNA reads TGTGCCAGCAGCGGCAGGGGGTGGCACGGGGAGCTGTTTTTT. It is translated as CASSGRGWHGELFF.

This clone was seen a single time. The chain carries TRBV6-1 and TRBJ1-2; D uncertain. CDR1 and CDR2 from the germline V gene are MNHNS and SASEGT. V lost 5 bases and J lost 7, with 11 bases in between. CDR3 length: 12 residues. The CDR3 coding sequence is TGTGCCAGCAGTCGTTCGAACAGTGGCTACACCTTC. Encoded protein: CASSRSNSGYTF.

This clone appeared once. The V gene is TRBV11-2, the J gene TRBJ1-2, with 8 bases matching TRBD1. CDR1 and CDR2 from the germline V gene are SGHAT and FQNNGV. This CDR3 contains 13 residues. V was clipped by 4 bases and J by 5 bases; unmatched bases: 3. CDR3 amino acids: CASSSTGAYGYTF. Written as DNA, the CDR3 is TGTGCCAGCAGCTCGACAGGGGCTTATGGCTACACCTTC.

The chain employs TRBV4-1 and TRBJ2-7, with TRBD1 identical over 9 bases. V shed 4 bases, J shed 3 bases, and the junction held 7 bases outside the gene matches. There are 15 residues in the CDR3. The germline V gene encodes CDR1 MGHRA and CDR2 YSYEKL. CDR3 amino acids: CASSPRTGAIYEQYF. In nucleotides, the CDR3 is TGCGCCAGCAGCCCCCGGACAGGGGCCATCTACGAGCAGTACTTC.

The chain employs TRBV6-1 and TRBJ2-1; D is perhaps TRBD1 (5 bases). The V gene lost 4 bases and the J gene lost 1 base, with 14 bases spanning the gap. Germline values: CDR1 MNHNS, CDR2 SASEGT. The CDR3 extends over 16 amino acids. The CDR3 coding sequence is TGTGCCAGCAGTGTAAGCAGGGTCAGTTCCTACAATGAGCAGTTCTTC. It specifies CASSVSRVSSYNEQFF.

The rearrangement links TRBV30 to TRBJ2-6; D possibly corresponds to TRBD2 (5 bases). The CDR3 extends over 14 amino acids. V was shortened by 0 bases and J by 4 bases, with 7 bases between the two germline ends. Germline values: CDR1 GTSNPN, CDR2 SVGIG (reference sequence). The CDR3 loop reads CAWSVQRGANVLTF. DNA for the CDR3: TGTGCCTGGAGTGTACAGCGGGGGGCCAACGTCCTGACTTTC.

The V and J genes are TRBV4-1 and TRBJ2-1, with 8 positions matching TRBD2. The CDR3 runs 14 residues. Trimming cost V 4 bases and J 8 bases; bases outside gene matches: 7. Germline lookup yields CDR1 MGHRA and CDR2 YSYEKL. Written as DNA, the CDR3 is TGCGCCAGCAGCCGGGCCGGGGGGGGAGATGAGCAGTTCTTC. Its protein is CASSRAGGGDEQFF.

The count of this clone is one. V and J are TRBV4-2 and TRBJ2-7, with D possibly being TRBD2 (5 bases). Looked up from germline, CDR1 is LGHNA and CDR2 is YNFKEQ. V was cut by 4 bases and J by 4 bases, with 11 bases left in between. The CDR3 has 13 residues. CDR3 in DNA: TGTGCCAGCAGCCCCCTACCGGGATACGAGCAGTACTTC. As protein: CASSPLPGYEQYF.

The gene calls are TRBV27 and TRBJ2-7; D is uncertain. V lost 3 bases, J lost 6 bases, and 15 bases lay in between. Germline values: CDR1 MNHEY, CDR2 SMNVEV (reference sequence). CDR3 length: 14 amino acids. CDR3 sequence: CASSFHAGNTEQYF. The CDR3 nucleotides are TGTGCCAGCAGTTTCCATGCAGGTAATACCGAGCAGTACTTC.

The CDR3 is CASNPYVGGLNQPQHF. CDR3 nucleotide sequence: TGTGCCAGCAACCCTTATGTCGGGGGGTTAAATCAGCCCCAGCATTTT. The V call is TRBV28, the J call TRBJ1-5; weak D call: TRBD1 (5 bases). Trimming left V 7 bases short and J 4 bases short, with 20 bases between. The CDR3 length is 16 residues. The germline V gene encodes CDR1 MDHEN and CDR2 SYDVKM.

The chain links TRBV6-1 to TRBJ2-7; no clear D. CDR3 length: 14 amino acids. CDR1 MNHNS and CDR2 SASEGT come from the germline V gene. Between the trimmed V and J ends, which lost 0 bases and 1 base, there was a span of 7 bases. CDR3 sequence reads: CASSEAGFSYEQYF. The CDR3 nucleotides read TGTGCCAGCAGTGAAGCCGGGTTTTCCTACGAGCAGTACTTC.

The CDR3 DNA follows: TGTGCCAGCAGTCTCCCCGGTCTAGGAAAATACGAGCAGTACTTC. It specifies CASSLPGLGKYEQYF. The V and J genes are TRBV28 and TRBJ2-7; D not certain. In germline, CDR1 is MDHEN, CDR2 SYDVKM. The CDR3 consists of 15 residues. The ends were cut back, 5 bases at V and 4 bases at J, with 18 bases in the middle.

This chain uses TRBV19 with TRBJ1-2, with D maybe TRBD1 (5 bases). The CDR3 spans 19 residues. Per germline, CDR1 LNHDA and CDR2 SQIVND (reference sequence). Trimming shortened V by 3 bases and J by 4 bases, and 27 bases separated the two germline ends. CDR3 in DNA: TGTGCCAGTAGTATTAAGTCGCTGGGAGGGGTAAAAGTACCCTATGGCTACACCTTC. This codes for CASSIKSLGGVKVPYGYTF.

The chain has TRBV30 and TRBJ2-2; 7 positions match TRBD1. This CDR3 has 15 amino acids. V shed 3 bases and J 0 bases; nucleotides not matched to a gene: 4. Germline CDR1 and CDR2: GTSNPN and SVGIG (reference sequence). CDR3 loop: CAWSDGTANTGELFF. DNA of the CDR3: TGTGCCTGGAGCGATGGGACAGCGAACACCGGGGAGCTGTTTTTT.

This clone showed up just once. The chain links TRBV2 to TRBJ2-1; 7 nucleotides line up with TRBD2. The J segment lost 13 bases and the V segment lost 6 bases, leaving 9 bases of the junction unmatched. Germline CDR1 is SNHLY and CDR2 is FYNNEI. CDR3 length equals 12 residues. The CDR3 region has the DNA TGTGCCAGCAGCGGTATAGGAGCGGGACAGTTCTTC. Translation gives CASSGIGAGQFF.